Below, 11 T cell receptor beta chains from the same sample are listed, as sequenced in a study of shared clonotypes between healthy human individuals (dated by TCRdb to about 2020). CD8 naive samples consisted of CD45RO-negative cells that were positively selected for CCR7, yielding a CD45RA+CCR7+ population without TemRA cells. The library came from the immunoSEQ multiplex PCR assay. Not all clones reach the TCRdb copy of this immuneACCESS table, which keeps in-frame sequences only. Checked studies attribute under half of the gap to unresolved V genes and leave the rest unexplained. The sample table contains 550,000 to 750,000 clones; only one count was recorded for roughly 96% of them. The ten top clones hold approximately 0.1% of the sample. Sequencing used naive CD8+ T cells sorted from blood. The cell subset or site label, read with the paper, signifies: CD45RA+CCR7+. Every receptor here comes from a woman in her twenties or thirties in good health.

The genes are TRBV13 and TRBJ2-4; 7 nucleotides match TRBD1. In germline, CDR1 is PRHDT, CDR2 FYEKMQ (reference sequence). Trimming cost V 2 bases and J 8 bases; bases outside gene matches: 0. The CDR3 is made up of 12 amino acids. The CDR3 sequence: CASSLQGDIQYF. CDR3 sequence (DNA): TGTGCCAGCAGCTTACAGGGGGACATTCAGTACTTC.

CDR3 coding DNA: TGCAGTGCTAGAGATGCCTACGAGCAGTACTTC. It codes for CSARDAYEQYF. The chain couples TRBV20-1 to TRBJ2-7, with D unclear. The V end was cut by 0 bases, the J end by 2 bases, with 2 bases between. The CDR3 runs to 11 residues. CDR1 and CDR2 (germline): DFQATT, SNEGSKA (reference sequence).

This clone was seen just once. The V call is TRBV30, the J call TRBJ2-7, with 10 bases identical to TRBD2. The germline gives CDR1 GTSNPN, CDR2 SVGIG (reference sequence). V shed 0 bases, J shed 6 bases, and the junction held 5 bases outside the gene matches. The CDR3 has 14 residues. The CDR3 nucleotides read TGTGCCTGGAGTGTTGGCCTAGCGGGAGCCGAGCAGTACTTC. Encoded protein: CAWSVGLAGAEQYF.

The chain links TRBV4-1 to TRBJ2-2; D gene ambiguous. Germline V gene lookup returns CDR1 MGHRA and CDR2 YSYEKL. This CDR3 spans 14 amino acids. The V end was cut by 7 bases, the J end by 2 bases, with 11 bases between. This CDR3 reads CASIPEANTGELFF. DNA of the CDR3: TGCGCCAGCATTCCCGAAGCCAACACCGGGGAGCTGTTTTTT.

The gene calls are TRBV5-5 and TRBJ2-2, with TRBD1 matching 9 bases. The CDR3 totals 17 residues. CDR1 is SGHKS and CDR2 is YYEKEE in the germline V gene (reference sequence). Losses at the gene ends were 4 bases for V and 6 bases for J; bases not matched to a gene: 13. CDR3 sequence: CASSRGPGQGLSGELFF. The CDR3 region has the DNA TGTGCCAGCAGCAGGGGCCCGGGACAGGGACTGTCCGGGGAGCTGTTTTTT.

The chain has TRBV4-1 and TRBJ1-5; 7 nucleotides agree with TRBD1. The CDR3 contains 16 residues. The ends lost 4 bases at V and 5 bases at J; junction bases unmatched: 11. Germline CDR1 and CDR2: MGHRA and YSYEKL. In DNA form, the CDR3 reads TGCGCCAGCAGCCGACGACAGGGAAGAAGGGATCAGCCCCAGCATTTT. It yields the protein CASSRRQGRRDQPQHF.

The CDR3 is CASSLGPDAYEQYF. DNA of the CDR3: TGTGCCAGCAGTCTTGGACCTGACGCCTACGAGCAGTACTTC. This sequence joins TRBV27 and TRBJ2-7; D unresolved. The CDR3 spans 14 residues. CDR1 is MNHEY, CDR2 SMNVEV, per germline (reference sequence). The V end lost 5 bases, the J end lost 2 bases, and 13 bases lay between the germline ends.

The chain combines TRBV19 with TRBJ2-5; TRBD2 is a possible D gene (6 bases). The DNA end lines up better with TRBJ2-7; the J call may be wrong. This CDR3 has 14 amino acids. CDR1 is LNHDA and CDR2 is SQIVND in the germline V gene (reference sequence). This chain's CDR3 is CASSIGSGYHEQYF. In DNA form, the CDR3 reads TGTGCCAGTAGTATAGGGAGCGGGTATCACGAGCAGTACTTC.

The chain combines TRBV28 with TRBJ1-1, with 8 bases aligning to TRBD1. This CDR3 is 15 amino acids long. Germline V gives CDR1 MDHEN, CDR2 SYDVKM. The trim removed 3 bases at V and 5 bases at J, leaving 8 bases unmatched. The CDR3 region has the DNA TGTGCCAGCAGTTTCGGCCAGGGGGCAGGGACTGAAGCTTTCTTT. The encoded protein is CASSFGQGAGTEAFF.

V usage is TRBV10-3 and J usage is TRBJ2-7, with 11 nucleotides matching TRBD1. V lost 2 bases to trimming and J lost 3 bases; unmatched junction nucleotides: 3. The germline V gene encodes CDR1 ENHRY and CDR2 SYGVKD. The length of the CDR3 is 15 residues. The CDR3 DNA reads TGTGCCATCAGTGAGGCCGGGACAGGGGGCTACGAGCAGTACTTC. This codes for CAISEAGTGGYEQYF.

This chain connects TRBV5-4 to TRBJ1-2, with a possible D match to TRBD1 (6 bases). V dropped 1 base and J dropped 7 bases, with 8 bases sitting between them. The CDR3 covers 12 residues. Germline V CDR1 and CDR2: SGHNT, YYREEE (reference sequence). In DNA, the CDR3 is TGTGCCAGCAGCTTGCAGGGGTCTGGCTACACCTTC. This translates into CASSLQGSGYTF.